The 18 T cell receptor beta chains below all came from one sample that was sequenced in a study of breast tumors, draining lymph nodes, adjacent tissues. The lymph nodes were axillary draining lymph nodes from breast cancer patients. In TCRdb, the multiplex PCR reads were re-called with MiXCR into one record per CDR3 protein. The sample yields around 130,000 distinct CDR3 sequences, about 20% seen once. The material sequenced was axillary lymph node tissue. All receptors derive from a female donor with breast cancer. Some clones in this sample may be carry-over from other donors' samples.

With regard to this clonotype: It may be a read error: a sequence one base away is much more abundant. The CDR3 sequence: CASSLVTGNTGELFF. The CDR3 nucleotides read TGCGCCAGCAGCTTGGTCACGGGGAACACCGGGGAGCTGTTTTTT. The V and J genes are TRBV5-1 and TRBJ2-2; D gene ambiguous. The CDR3 extends over 15 amino acids. V dropped 0 bases and J dropped 1 base, with 7 bases sitting between them. Germline V lookup: CDR1 SGHRS, CDR2 YFSETQ.

This clonotype was recorded at least ten times. The V gene is TRBV5-7, the J gene TRBJ2-3, with 7 bases matching TRBD2. TRBV5-7 is an ORF for which the function is uncertain. CDR3 size: 17 residues. V lost 0 bases to trimming and J lost 0 bases; unmatched junction nucleotides: 7. In DNA, the CDR3 is TGTGCCAGCAGCTTGGCCAAAAGGCGGGAGAGCACAGATACGCAGTATTTT. Encoded protein: CASSLAKRRESTDTQYF.

This clonotype was picked up many times. The J gene is TRBJ1-3, the V gene TRBV3-1; D gene unclear. Per the germline V gene, CDR1 is LGHDT and CDR2 is YNNKEL (reference sequence). Trimming pared 0 bases from V and 0 bases from J, leaving 6 bases between. The CDR3 is 15 amino acids. This chain's CDR3 is CASSQERTSGNTIYF. The CDR3 DNA reads TGTGCCAGCAGCCAAGAGAGAACCTCTGGAAACACCATATATTTT. Full variable domain (rest looked up from reference TRBV3-1 and TRBJ1-3): DTAVSQTPKYLVTQMGNDKSIKCEQNLGHDTMYWYKQDSKKFLKIMFSYNNKELIINETVPNRFSPKSPDKAHLNLHINSLELGDSAVYFCASSQERTSGNTIYFGEGSWLTVV.

For this clonotype: A clone one base away is much larger, so this may be a read error. The conserved phenylalanine or tryptophan is not found at the CDR3 terminus, so this likely reflects a read error. The chain carries TRBV24-1 and TRBJ2-1; D remains unclear. Trimming cost V 5 bases and J 9 bases, with 7 bases left between them. Germline V gene data show CDR1 as KGHDR and CDR2 as SFDVKD. CDR3 length: 11 amino acids. The CDR3 DNA follows: TGTGCCACCAGTGGGCGAGGTGAGCAGTTCTCC. It yields the protein CATSGRGEQFS.

This clonotype was recorded at least ten times. The chain joins TRBV9 to TRBJ2-7; 7 nucleotides align to TRBD2. The CDR3 contains 15 residues. The germline V gene has CDR1 SGDLS and CDR2 YYNGEE. Trimming took 3 bases from V and 6 from J; bases not matched to a gene: 12. Written as DNA, the CDR3 is TGTGCCAGCAGCGCCGCGAGCGGGATTTCGGTCGAGCAGTACTTC. Its protein product is CASSAASGISVEQYF.

The CDR3: CASTPLRFEETQYF. As DNA, the CDR3 is TGTGCCAGCACCCCTCTTAGGTTCGAAGAGACCCAGTACTTC. The chain recombines TRBV28 with TRBJ2-5; D not resolved. CDR3 size: 14 residues. Germline lookup yields CDR1 MDHEN and CDR2 SYDVKM. Trimming took off 7 bases at V and 3 bases at J, with 15 bases between the two ends.

This clonotype was seen at least ten times. The DNA of the CDR3 is TGTGCCAGCAGTTTAGCGGGTGGAGACGGCAATGAGCAGTTCTTC. It specifies CASSLAGGDGNEQFF. The J gene is TRBJ2-1, the V gene TRBV28, with D tentatively TRBD2 (5 bases). Germline V gene lookup returns CDR1 MDHEN and CDR2 SYDVKM. CDR3 size: 15 residues. Trimming took off 2 bases at V and 6 bases at J, with 14 bases between the two ends.

This clonotype was observed a single time. This chain uses TRBV15 with TRBJ2-5, with 8 bases matching TRBD2. This CDR3 contains 15 residues. Germline V gives CDR1 LNHNV, CDR2 YYDKDF (reference sequence). The trim removed 0 bases at V and 5 bases at J, leaving 5 bases unmatched. CDR3 region: CATSREGLVFETQYF. The CDR3 bases are TGTGCCACCAGCAGAGAGGGACTAGTCTTTGAGACCCAGTACTTC.

There are many counts of this clonotype. The V call is TRBV20-1, the J call TRBJ1-4; D is ambiguous. Trimming pared 2 bases from V and 5 bases from J, leaving 12 bases between. The CDR3 sequence is 14 residues long. Germline values: CDR1 DFQATT, CDR2 SNEGSKA (reference sequence). DNA of the CDR3: TGCAGTGCTAGATTCGGGAGTGGGAATGAAAAACTGTTTTTT. Translating gives CSARFGSGNEKLFF.

The V call is TRBV29-1, the J call TRBJ2-1; 8 bases line up with TRBD2. The CDR3 has 15 amino acids. V trimming: 6 bases; J trimming: 0 bases; junction bases outside the gene matches: 7. Looked up from germline, CDR1 is SQVTM and CDR2 is ANQGSEA. This CDR3 is CSVELADSSYNEQFF. CDR3 nucleotide sequence: TGCAGCGTGGAACTAGCGGACAGCTCCTACAATGAGCAGTTCTTC.

This clonotype was counted at least ten times. This chain connects TRBV7-9 to TRBJ2-2, with D maybe TRBD2 (6 bases). There are 15 residues in the CDR3. CDR1 and CDR2 (germline): SEHNR, FQNEAQ (reference sequence). Trimming removed 5 bases from V and 4 bases from J, with 14 bases in between. This chain's CDR3 is CASSPGLAGTGELFF. The CDR3 DNA sequence: TGTGCCAGCAGCCCGGGACTGGCGGGCACCGGGGAGCTGTTTTTT.

This clonotype has at least ten counts. The chain is built from TRBV11-1 and TRBJ2-1; D perhaps matches TRBD2 (5 bases). Trimming stripped 5 bases from V and 3 bases from J, with 11 bases between. Looked up from germline, CDR1 is SGHAT and CDR2 is FQDESV (reference sequence). CDR3 length: 14 amino acids. The CDR3 nucleotides read TGTGCCAGCAGCCCAAGGACTCTCTACAATGAGCAGTTCTTC. It codes for CASSPRTLYNEQFF.

This clonotype was observed at least ten times. The rearrangement uses TRBV11-2 and TRBJ2-3; D is perhaps TRBD2 (6 bases). V lost 2 bases and J 1 base, leaving 13 bases between the germline ends. Germline V CDR1 and CDR2: SGHAT, FQNNGV. This CDR3 is 16 amino acids long. The CDR3 spells CASSLSPPGGTDTQYF. The CDR3 nucleotides are TGTGCCAGCAGCTTATCACCCCCGGGGGGCACAGATACGCAGTATTTT. Together with reference TRBV11-2 and TRBJ2-3, the CDR3 gives the full variable domain: EAGVAQSPRYKIIEKRQSVAFWCNPISGHATLYWYQQILGQGPKLLIQFQNNGVVDDSQLPKDRFSAERLKGVDSTLKIQPAKLEDSAVYLCASSLSPPGGTDTQYFGPGTRLTVL.

The table lists this clonotype with many counts. The chain joins TRBV20-1 to TRBJ2-7, with D possibly TRBD1 on 5 matching bases. The CDR3 runs to 14 residues. Germline V gives CDR1 DFQATT, CDR2 SNEGSKA (reference sequence). V gave up 6 bases and J gave up 0 bases, with 15 bases separating them. The CDR3 DNA sequence: TGCAGTGCCTTGAACCAGGGTCACTCCTACGAGCAGTACTTC. Translating gives CSALNQGHSYEQYF.

This clonotype has more than one count but fewer than ten. The V gene is TRBV28, the J gene TRBJ2-7, with 7 bases matching TRBD1. The CDR3 consists of 12 residues. The germline V gene encodes CDR1 MDHEN and CDR2 SYDVKM. V dropped 11 bases and J dropped 2; count of bases not matched to a gene: 6. CDR3 nucleotide sequence: TGTGCCGCGAGGGACAGTACCTACGAGCAGTACTTC. It translates to CAARDSTYEQYF.

This clonotype was counted ten times or more. The chain joins TRBV7-9 to TRBJ1-6, with 7 nucleotides matching TRBD1. V was pared by 6 bases and J by 6 bases, with 5 bases of the junction left unmatched. The CDR3 is 14 residues long. Germline V gene sequence: CDR1 SEHNR, CDR2 FQNEAQ (reference sequence). The CDR3 nucleotides read TGTGCCAGCAGGGACGAGGGGGCTAATTCACCCCTCCACTTT. Its translation: CASRDEGANSPLHF.

This clonotype was detected ten times or more. This chain uses TRBV11-2 with TRBJ2-1; 8 bases map to TRBD2. The CDR3 is made up of 16 amino acids. The J segment lost 6 bases and the V segment lost 0 bases, leaving 7 bases of the junction unmatched. The germline V gene encodes CDR1 SGHAT and CDR2 FQNNGV. CDR3: CASSLDPGLVPNEQFF. The DNA for the CDR3 is TGTGCCAGCAGCTTAGACCCGGGACTAGTGCCCAATGAGCAGTTCTTC.

This clonotype was seen a few times. CDR3 sequence: CAWSVAGSGANVLTF. In DNA form, the CDR3 reads TGTGCCTGGAGTGTAGCAGGCTCTGGGGCCAACGTCCTGACTTTC. This sequence joins TRBV30 and TRBJ2-6; D is uncertain. CDR1 is GTSNPN, CDR2 SVGIG, per germline (reference sequence). Trimming pared 0 bases from V and 0 bases from J, leaving 6 bases between. The CDR3 contains 15 residues.